A selection of T cell receptor beta chains follows, all from one sample in a study of OX40 agonist ivuxolimab in advanced cancers. Profiling relied on immunoSEQ multiplex PCR, and the TCRdb table lists in-frame clones only, not all of them. The data contain nearly 85,000 clones, roughly 80% of them singletons. Material: CD4+ or CD8+ T cells sorted from blood, obtained in a trial of the OX40 agonist ivuxolimab. The receptor set was obtained from an adult with an advanced solid tumor such as melanoma, head and neck, liver or kidney cancer. The CDR3 runs from the conserved cysteine through the conserved F or W. D genes are given only for firm matches. Not every row has a clone size; where given, it reads once, few, many or a size class.

j_call: TRBJ1-5
clone_size: -
d_call: TRBD1
v_call: TRBV27
cdr3_aa: CASSLGQGLNQPQHF
cdr3_nt: TGTGCCAGCAGCCTGGGACAGGGTTTGAATCAGCCCCAGCATTTT

j_call: TRBJ2-2
clone_size: -
d_call: TRBD2
v_call: TRBV19
cdr3_aa: CASSSAGRLRGELFF
cdr3_nt: TGTGCCAGTAGCTCAGCGGGGAGACTACGGGGGGAGCTGTTTTTT

j_call: TRBJ2-5
clone_size: few
d_call: TRBD2
v_call: TRBV5-6
cdr3_aa: CASSLPSGGALETQYF
cdr3_nt: TGTGCCAGCAGCTTACCTAGCGGGGGGGCACTAGAGACCCAGTACTTC

j_call: TRBJ1-1
clone_size: once
d_call: -
v_call: TRBV9
cdr3_aa: CASSVQGGNTEAFF
cdr3_nt: TGTGCCAGCAGCGTACAAGGCGGGAACACTGAAGCTTTCTTT

j_call: TRBJ1-2
clone_size: -
d_call: TRBD1
v_call: TRBV11-2
cdr3_aa: CASSPLQGVNYGYTF
cdr3_nt: TGTGCCAGCAGCCCCTTACAGGGGGTTAACTATGGCTACACCTTC

j_call: TRBJ2-3
clone_size: -
d_call: -
v_call: TRBV13
cdr3_aa: CASSRRVTGTDTQYF
cdr3_nt: TGTGCCAGCAGCCGCAGGGTGACCGGCACAGATACGCAGTATTTT

j_call: TRBJ1-2
clone_size: -
d_call: -
v_call: TRBV19
cdr3_aa: CASSTGDLRSGGYTF
cdr3_nt: TGTGCCAGTAGTACCGGGGACCTTCGTTCGGGTGGCTACACCTTC

j_call: TRBJ2-1
clone_size: -
d_call: TRBD2
v_call: TRBV19
cdr3_aa: CAAGESSYNEQFF
cdr3_nt: TGTGCCGCGGGGGAGAGCTCCTACAATGAGCAGTTCTTC

j_call: TRBJ1-5
clone_size: -
d_call: TRBD1
v_call: TRBV5-6
cdr3_aa: CASSKTGNQPQHF
cdr3_nt: TGTGCCAGCAGCAAGACAGGGAATCAGCCCCAGCATTTT

j_call: TRBJ2-3
clone_size: -
d_call: -
v_call: TRBV7-9
cdr3_aa: CASSGETDTQYF
cdr3_nt: TGTGCCAGCAGCGGGGAGACAGATACGCAGTATTTT

j_call: TRBJ1-2
clone_size: -
d_call: -
v_call: TRBV5-1
cdr3_aa: CASRYAGAVEDGYTF
cdr3_nt: TGCGCCAGCAGGTACGCCGGGGCCGTAGAGGATGGCTACACCTTC

j_call: TRBJ1-1
clone_size: few
d_call: -
v_call: TRBV5-5
cdr3_aa: CASSLWGGAGTEAFF
cdr3_nt: TGTGCCAGCAGCTTGTGGGGGGGCGCCGGGACTGAAGCTTTCTTT

j_call: TRBJ2-7
clone_size: -
d_call: -
v_call: TRBV7-2
cdr3_aa: CASSLGSEYEQYF
cdr3_nt: TGTGCCAGCAGCTTAGGGAGTGAATACGAGCAGTACTTC

j_call: TRBJ1-1
clone_size: -
d_call: -
v_call: TRBV30
cdr3_aa: CAWSQGGGTEAFF
cdr3_nt: TGTGCCTGGAGTCAGGGTGGGGGGACTGAAGCTTTCTTT

j_call: TRBJ2-3
clone_size: -
d_call: -
v_call: TRBV28
cdr3_aa: CASSLPTGHGDTQYF
cdr3_nt: TGTGCCAGCAGTTTACCGACGGGGCATGGGGATACGCAGTATTTT

j_call: TRBJ1-2
clone_size: -
d_call: -
v_call: TRBV7-9
cdr3_aa: CASSLGAGSTNYGYTF
cdr3_nt: TGTGCCAGCAGCTTAGGTGCCGGGAGTACTAACTATGGCTACACCTTC

j_call: TRBJ2-7
clone_size: -
d_call: -
v_call: TRBV4-3
cdr3_aa: CASSQEGLSSYEQYF
cdr3_nt: TGCGCCAGCAGCCAAGAAGGACTCAGCTCCTACGAGCAGTACTTC

j_call: TRBJ1-3
clone_size: -
d_call: -
v_call: TRBV19
cdr3_aa: CASSQNDISGNTIYF
cdr3_nt: TGTGCCAGTAGTCAAAACGACATCTCTGGAAACACCATATATTTT

j_call: TRBJ1-1
clone_size: -
d_call: -
v_call: TRBV7-2
cdr3_aa: CASSFAENTEAFF
cdr3_nt: TGTGCCAGCAGCTTCGCAGAGAACACTGAAGCTTTCTTT

j_call: TRBJ2-3
clone_size: -
d_call: -
v_call: TRBV7-2
cdr3_aa: CASSLAKRGADTQYF
cdr3_nt: TGTGCCAGCAGCTTAGCGAAAAGGGGCGCAGATACGCAGTATTTT

j_call: TRBJ2-3
clone_size: -
d_call: -
v_call: TRBV30
cdr3_aa: CAWSPPSADTQYF
cdr3_nt: TGTGCCTGGAGTCCCCCTAGTGCTGATACGCAGTATTTT

j_call: TRBJ2-7
clone_size: once
d_call: -
v_call: TRBV7-2
cdr3_aa: CASSLSQRYEQYF
cdr3_nt: TGTGCCAGCAGCTTAAGTCAGCGCTACGAGCAGTACTTC

j_call: TRBJ2-3
clone_size: -
d_call: -
v_call: TRBV6-1
cdr3_aa: CASSGFRYTQYF
cdr3_nt: TGTGCCAGCAGTGGGTTCCGTTATACGCAGTATTTT

j_call: TRBJ2-1
clone_size: -
d_call: TRBD2
v_call: TRBV4-3
cdr3_aa: CASAALSGGTDNEQFF
cdr3_nt: TGCGCCAGCGCAGCCCTTAGCGGGGGGACCGACAATGAGCAGTTCTTC

j_call: TRBJ1-1
clone_size: -
d_call: -
v_call: TRBV18
cdr3_aa: CASSPINTEAFF
cdr3_nt: TGTGCCAGCTCCCCTATAAACACTGAAGCTTTCTTT

j_call: TRBJ2-1
clone_size: -
d_call: TRBD2
v_call: TRBV6-5
cdr3_aa: CASSSRGGGGGEQFF
cdr3_nt: TGTGCCAGCAGTTCACGGGGGGGCGGAGGTGGTGAGCAGTTCTTC

j_call: TRBJ2-7
clone_size: -
d_call: TRBD1
v_call: TRBV18
cdr3_aa: CASSLRQGADEQYF
cdr3_nt: TGTGCCAGCTCACTTCGACAGGGCGCGGACGAGCAGTACTTC

j_call: TRBJ2-7
clone_size: once
d_call: TRBD1
v_call: TRBV29-1
cdr3_aa: CSVPESRDSIGLKQYF
cdr3_nt: TGCAGCGTCCCCGAGTCGAGGGACAGTATCGGCTTGAAGCAGTACTTC

j_call: TRBJ2-2
clone_size: -
d_call: -
v_call: TRBV7-3
cdr3_aa: CASSPARQGMTGELFF
cdr3_nt: TGTGCCAGCTCCCCAGCCCGTCAGGGTATGACCGGGGAGCTGTTTTTT

j_call: TRBJ2-5
clone_size: -
d_call: TRBD1
v_call: TRBV5-6
cdr3_aa: CASSRQGEQYF
cdr3_nt: TGTGCCAGCAGCCGACAGGGGGAGCAGTACTTC

j_call: TRBJ1-5
clone_size: -
d_call: -
v_call: TRBV7-6
cdr3_aa: CASSLGAGGNQPQHF
cdr3_nt: TGTGCCAGCAGCTTAGGGGCAGGGGGCAATCAGCCCCAGCATTTT

j_call: TRBJ2-2
clone_size: -
d_call: TRBD2
v_call: TRBV29-1
cdr3_aa: CSPRKHVLAGEHRGAVF
cdr3_nt: TGCAGCCCCAGAAAACATGTACTAGCGGGAGAACACCGGGGAGCTGTTTTT

j_call: TRBJ1-2
clone_size: once
d_call: -
v_call: TRBV28
cdr3_aa: CASSLQGYGYTF
cdr3_nt: TGTGCCAGCAGTTTACAAGGATATGGCTACACCTTC

j_call: TRBJ1-4
clone_size: -
d_call: -
v_call: TRBV6-6
cdr3_aa: CASSYTGNEKLFF
cdr3_nt: TGTGCCAGCAGTTACACCGGTAATGAAAAACTGTTTTTT

j_call: TRBJ1-2
clone_size: -
d_call: -
v_call: TRBV19
cdr3_aa: CASSVEFTRINYGYTF
cdr3_nt: TGTGCCAGTAGTGTTGAGTTCACGCGGATAAACTATGGCTACACCTTC

j_call: TRBJ2-3
clone_size: -
d_call: TRBD2
v_call: TRBV5-4
cdr3_aa: CASSLGVEVQRGTSTDTQYF
cdr3_nt: TGTGCCAGCAGCTTGGGAGTCGAGGTACAGCGGGGGACCAGCACAGATACGCAGTATTTT

j_call: TRBJ2-6
clone_size: -
d_call: -
v_call: TRBV18
cdr3_aa: CASSLNTASGANVLTF
cdr3_nt: TGTGCCAGCTCACTTAATACAGCCTCTGGGGCCAACGTCCTGACTTTC

j_call: TRBJ1-4
clone_size: once
d_call: -
v_call: TRBV27
cdr3_aa: CASSRRLRGPEKLFF
cdr3_nt: TGTGCCAGCAGTCGGAGACTCCGGGGGCCTGAAAAACTGTTTTTT

j_call: TRBJ1-1
clone_size: few
d_call: TRBD1
v_call: TRBV5-1
cdr3_aa: CASSGGTGGTEAFF
cdr3_nt: TGCGCCAGCAGCGGAGGGACAGGGGGGACTGAAGCTTTCTTT

j_call: TRBJ2-2
clone_size: -
d_call: TRBD2
v_call: TRBV9
cdr3_aa: CASSVGGLAVGAGELFF
cdr3_nt: TGTGCCAGCAGCGTAGGGGGACTAGCCGTCGGGGCCGGGGAGCTGTTTTTT

j_call: TRBJ1-3
clone_size: -
d_call: -
v_call: TRBV7-2
cdr3_aa: CASSLPPGAISGNTIYF
cdr3_nt: TGTGCCAGCAGCTTACCTCCAGGGGCCATCTCTGGAAACACCATATATTTT

j_call: TRBJ1-2
clone_size: -
d_call: -
v_call: TRBV6-6
cdr3_aa: CASSPPGTYGYTF
cdr3_nt: TGTGCCAGCAGCCCTCCCGGGACCTATGGCTACACCTTC

j_call: TRBJ2-2
clone_size: -
d_call: TRBD1
v_call: TRBV5-1
cdr3_aa: CASSPGDREDIGELFF
cdr3_nt: TGCGCCAGCAGCCCCGGGGACAGGGAAGACATCGGGGAGCTGTTTTTT

j_call: TRBJ1-1
clone_size: -
d_call: -
v_call: TRBV25-1
cdr3_aa: CASEGVTEAFF
cdr3_nt: TGTGCCAGCGAGGGAGTCACTGAAGCTTTCTTT